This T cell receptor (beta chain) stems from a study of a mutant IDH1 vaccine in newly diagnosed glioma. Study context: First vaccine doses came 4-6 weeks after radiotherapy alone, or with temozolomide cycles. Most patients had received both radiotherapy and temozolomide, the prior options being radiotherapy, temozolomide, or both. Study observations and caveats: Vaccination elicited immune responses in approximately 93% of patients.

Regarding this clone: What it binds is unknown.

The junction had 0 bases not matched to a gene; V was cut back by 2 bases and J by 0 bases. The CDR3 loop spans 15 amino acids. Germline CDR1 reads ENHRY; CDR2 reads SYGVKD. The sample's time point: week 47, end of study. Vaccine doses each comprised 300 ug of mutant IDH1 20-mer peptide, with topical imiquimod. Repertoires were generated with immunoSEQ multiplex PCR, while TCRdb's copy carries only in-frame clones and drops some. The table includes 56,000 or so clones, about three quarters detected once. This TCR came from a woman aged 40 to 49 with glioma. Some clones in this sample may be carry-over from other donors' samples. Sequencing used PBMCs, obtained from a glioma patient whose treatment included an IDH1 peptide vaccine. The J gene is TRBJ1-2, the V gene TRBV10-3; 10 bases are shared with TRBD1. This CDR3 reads CAISEGQGANYGYTF. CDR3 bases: TGTGCCATCAGTGAGGGACAGGGGGCTAACTATGGCTACACCTTC.